Each of the 30 T cell receptor beta chains below was sequenced from the same sample in a study of CD4 T cells in relation to SARS-CoV-2 and coronaviruses. Generated by immunoSEQ multiplex PCR, the TCRdb table keeps only in-frame clones and is missing some. Of about 41,000 clones in the sample, over 70% were seen once. These receptors' antigens are unknown. Sequencing input: naive CD4+ T cells from PBMCs, cultured in vitro. Regarding subset: naive CD4+ T cells isolated by negative enrichment. The receptor source for this set is an adult with COVID-19.

The chain links TRBV18 to TRBJ2-2, with D possibly TRBD2 on 6 matching bases. The V gene lost 3 bases and the J gene lost 2 bases, with 13 bases spanning the gap. This CDR3 spans 16 amino acids. Germline V gene data show CDR1 as KGHSH and CDR2 as LQKENI. The CDR3: CASSPRGNANTGELFF. The DNA of the CDR3 is TGTGCCAGCTCACCTCGCGGGAACGCTAACACCGGGGAGCTGTTTTTT.

The chain recombines TRBV6-2 or TRBV6-3 with TRBJ1-1; TRBD1 aligns across 7 bases. Germline-derived CDR1 and CDR2 are MNHEY and SVGEGT. The CDR3 sequence is 12 residues long. Germline trimming cut 5 bases from V and 7 bases from J; bases unmatched to any gene: 4. CDR3 amino acids: CASSDRVSEAFF. CDR3 DNA: TGTGCCAGCAGTGACAGGGTCAGTGAAGCTTTCTTT.

The V call is TRBV6-2 or TRBV6-3, the J call TRBJ2-7; perhaps TRBD2 as D (6 bases). The CDR3 is 11 residues long. The V and J ends lost 6 bases and 5 bases respectively, with 8 bases between them. The germline gives CDR1 MNHEY, CDR2 SVGEGT. CDR3 residues: CASSRLDEQYF. CDR3 DNA sequence: TGTGCCAGCAGCCGACTAGACGAGCAGTACTTC.

The chain joins TRBV28 to TRBJ2-1; 13 bases match TRBD2. CDR3 size: 17 residues. V lost 5 bases, J lost 3 bases, and 7 bases stayed unmatched. The germline V gene has CDR1 MDHEN and CDR2 SYDVKM. The CDR3 DNA reads as TGTGCCAGCAGTCAACCGGGACTAGCGGGGAACTACAATGAGCAGTTCTTC. Encoded protein: CASSQPGLAGNYNEQFF.

The gene calls are TRBV2 and TRBJ2-1; no definite D call. Germline V gives CDR1 SNHLY, CDR2 FYNNEI. The CDR3 spans 18 residues. Trimming pared 3 bases from V and 4 bases from J, leaving 22 bases between. DNA of the CDR3: TGTGCCAGCAGTGACATCACTCTAGTCGGAACCCCATACAATGAGCAGTTCTTC. Translating gives CASSDITLVGTPYNEQFF. Complete variable domain (other parts from reference TRBV2 and TRBJ2-1): EPEVTQTPSHQVTQMGQEVILRCVPISNHLYFYWYRQILGQKVEFLVSFYNNEISEKSEIFDDQFSVERPDGSNFTLKIRSTKLEDSAMYFCASSDITLVGTPYNEQFFGPGTRLTVL.

The chain combines TRBV18 with TRBJ2-3; 7 nucleotides agree with TRBD1. J lost 6 bases, V lost 2 bases, and 14 bases had no gene match. The CDR3 sequence is 17 residues long. Germline CDR1 is KGHSH and CDR2 is LQKENI. This chain's CDR3 is CASSPTRAQGVRDTQYF. The CDR3 DNA follows: TGTGCCAGCTCACCAACCAGGGCCCAGGGGGTAAGGGATACGCAGTATTTT.

The genes are TRBV7-6 and TRBJ2-5, with 8 bases matching TRBD2. There are 17 residues in the CDR3. With 1 base clipped from V and 4 bases from J, the junction kept 11 bases outside the gene matches. Germline V gene lookup returns CDR1 SGHVS and CDR2 FNYEAQ. The CDR3 bases are TGTGCCAGCAGCTTAGATGCTCGGGAGGGCCTCCCAGAGACCCAGTACTTC. Translating gives CASSLDAREGLPETQYF.

The rearrangement links TRBV3-1 (or the pseudogene TRBV3-2) to TRBJ1-5; D is ambiguous. Trimming took off 5 bases at V and 0 bases at J, with 11 bases between the two ends. Germline V gives CDR1 LGHDT, CDR2 YNNKEL (reference sequence). The CDR3 covers 15 residues. The CDR3 loop reads CASSTTVYSNQPQHF. CDR3 sequence (DNA): TGTGCCAGCAGCACGACGGTGTATAGCAATCAGCCCCAGCATTTT.

This clone was seen only a few times. The V and J genes are TRBV28 and TRBJ2-2; D might be TRBD2 (5 bases). V was pared by 6 bases and J by 6 bases, with 11 bases between. From germline, CDR1 is MDHEN and CDR2 SYDVKM. This CDR3 region has 13 residues. CDR3 residues: CASREAGSGELFF. The CDR3 DNA reads TGTGCCAGCAGGGAGGCCGGATCCGGGGAGCTGTTTTTT.

The CDR3 coding sequence is TGTGCCAGCAGCTCAACAACTGGGACCCAGTACTTC. Residues: CASSSTTGTQYF. The chain is built from TRBV5-4 and TRBJ2-5; D not resolved. Germline V CDR1 and CDR2: SGHNT, YYREEE (reference sequence). This CDR3 is built from 12 residues. The V end was cut by 3 bases, the J end by 7 bases, with 10 bases between.

This chain links TRBV28 with TRBJ2-7; D possibly corresponds to TRBD2 (6 bases). Looked up from germline, CDR1 is MDHEN and CDR2 is SYDVKM. V lost 8 bases to trimming and J lost 5 bases, with 22 bases between them. There are 15 residues in the CDR3. CDR3 sequence: CASVPIGTGQHEQYF. In nucleotides, the CDR3 is TGTGCCAGCGTTCCTATCGGGACTGGGCAGCACGAGCAGTACTTC.

A single count supports this clone. CDR3 loop: CASSLRDRVNEKLFF. The CDR3 DNA sequence: TGTGCCAGCAGTTTACGGGACAGGGTAAATGAAAAACTGTTTTTT. The chain employs TRBV27 and TRBJ1-4, with 9 nucleotides matching TRBD1. Trimming removed 2 bases from V and 5 bases from J; junction bases left unmatched: 3. From germline, CDR1 is MNHEY and CDR2 SMNVEV (reference sequence). The CDR3 covers 15 residues.

The chain recombines TRBV7-9 with TRBJ1-4, with D possibly being TRBD1 (5 bases). Germline-derived CDR1 and CDR2 are SEHNR and FQNEAQ (reference sequence). The CDR3 covers 12 residues. Deletions cut 4 bases from V and 6 bases from J, with 6 bases between. CDR3 nucleotides: TGTGCCAGCAGCTCGACAGATGAAAAACTGTTTTTT. This translates into CASSSTDEKLFF.

This chain uses TRBV3-1 (or the pseudogene TRBV3-2) with TRBJ1-1, with D possibly being TRBD1 (6 bases). Germline lookup yields CDR1 LGHDT and CDR2 YNNKEL (reference sequence). The CDR3 is made up of 14 amino acids. Trimming cost V 5 bases and J 1 base, with 11 bases left between them. CDR3 DNA sequence: TGTGCCAGCAGCGTCCCGGGACAGAACACTGAAGCTTTCTTT. Its protein product is CASSVPGQNTEAFF.

The chain has TRBV7-3 and TRBJ2-1; 8 bases fit TRBD1. Germline CDR1 SGHTA, CDR2 FQGTGA. Losses at the gene ends were 5 bases for V and 4 bases for J; bases not matched to a gene: 7. The length of the CDR3 is 15 residues. For the CDR3, the DNA is TGTGCCAGCAGCGATCCCGGGACAGGTTACAATGAGCAGTTCTTC. It translates to CASSDPGTGYNEQFF.

This chain connects TRBV21-1 to TRBJ2-1. TRBV21-1 is designated a pseudogene. There are 16 residues in the CDR3. The chain's CDR3 is CASSKRTDYSYNEQFF. The CDR3 DNA follows: TGTGCCAGCAGCAAAAGGACGGATTACTCCTACAATGAGCAGTTCTTC.

This rearrangement joins TRBV3-1 (or the pseudogene TRBV3-2) to TRBJ2-3; D uncertain. The CDR3 covers 15 residues. V lost 0 bases and J 2 bases, leaving 9 bases between the germline ends. CDR1 and CDR2 from the germline V gene are LGHDT and YNNKEL (reference sequence). The CDR3 here is CASSQDGMTTDTQYF. The DNA for the CDR3 is TGTGCCAGCAGCCAAGATGGTATGACCACAGATACGCAGTATTTT.

V is TRBV10-3 and J is TRBJ1-2; D is unresolved. The CDR3 consists of 14 residues. Germline CDR1 reads ENHRY; CDR2 reads SYGVKD. Trimming cost V 4 bases and J 7 bases, with 16 bases left between them. The CDR3 loop reads CAISVDRTLGGYTF. CDR3 nucleotides: TGTGCCATCAGTGTGGACCGAACCCTCGGTGGCTACACCTTC.

The V call is TRBV6-5, the J call TRBJ1-1; D is unresolved. V was shortened by 6 bases and J by 0 bases, with 11 bases between the two germline ends. The CDR3 totals 14 residues. Per germline, CDR1 MNHEY and CDR2 SVGAGI. As DNA, the CDR3 is TGTGCCAGCAGGGACCGTTTCATGAACACTGAAGCTTTCTTT. This codes for CASRDRFMNTEAFF.

The V gene is TRBV2, the J gene TRBJ1-5, with D possibly matching TRBD1 (5 bases). The V end lost 4 bases, the J end lost 1 base, and 11 bases lay between the germline ends. CDR3 size: 15 residues. Germline CDR1 and CDR2: SNHLY and FYNNEI. The CDR3 sequence is CASSAYRDSNQPQHF. In DNA, the CDR3 is TGTGCCAGCAGTGCATACCGGGACAGCAATCAGCCCCAGCATTTT.

DNA of the CDR3: TGTGCCAGCAGCGTCGACCAACCAGATACGCAGTATTTT. Residues: CASSVDQPDTQYF. This chain uses TRBV9 with TRBJ2-3; D is undetermined. This CDR3 contains 13 residues. V lost 2 bases and J lost 4, with 8 bases in between. Germline-derived CDR1 and CDR2 are SGDLS and YYNGEE.

V usage is TRBV3-1 (or the pseudogene TRBV3-2) and J usage is TRBJ2-1; D not certain. Germline V CDR1 and CDR2: LGHDT, YNNKEL (reference sequence). This CDR3 region has 11 residues. Trimming took 1 base from V and 16 from J, leaving 11 bases between them. CDR3 residues: CASSQGTSVFF. The CDR3, as DNA: TGTGCCAGCAGCCAAGGGACCAGTGTATTCTTC.

The rearrangement links TRBV15 to TRBJ1-1; TRBD1 aligns across 7 bases. Germline values: CDR1 LNHNV, CDR2 YYDKDF (reference sequence). Unmatched junction bases numbered 9, after V lost 4 bases and J lost 7 bases. The CDR3 is 14 residues long. CDR3 in DNA: TGTGCCACCAGCACGTACCGGGACAGCCATGAAGCTTTCTTT. Translated: CATSTYRDSHEAFF.

There are a few counts of this clone. CDR3 sequence reads: CASSYRDSSGNTIYF. CDR3 DNA sequence: TGTGCCAGCAGTTACCGGGACAGCTCTGGAAACACCATATATTTT. The gene calls are TRBV6-5 and TRBJ1-3, with 7 bases identical to TRBD1. The CDR3 is made up of 15 amino acids. The V segment lost 2 bases and the J segment 0 bases; nucleotides outside the gene matches: 1. Germline CDR1 and CDR2: MNHEY and SVGAGI.

This clone was counted between two and nine times. J is TRBJ1-6 and V is TRBV18, with TRBD1 identical over 9 bases. CDR3 length: 14 residues. Germline V gene data show CDR1 as KGHSH and CDR2 as LQKENI. With 6 bases clipped from V and 9 bases from J, the junction kept 6 bases outside the gene matches. This CDR3 is CASSEGQGSSPLHF. The DNA for the CDR3 is TGTGCCAGCTCGGAGGGACAGGGTAGTTCACCCCTCCACTTT.

This chain links TRBV4-3 with TRBJ2-7, with D perhaps TRBD1 (6 bases). V was pared by 6 bases and J by 3 bases, with 18 bases between. CDR3 length: 15 residues. Germline V gives CDR1 LGHNA, CDR2 YSLEER. CDR3 loop: CASSQAPTGFYEQYF. CDR3 coding DNA: TGCGCCAGCAGTCAGGCCCCGACAGGCTTCTACGAGCAGTACTTC.

The chain joins TRBV7-3 to TRBJ2-3; 10 bases are a match to TRBD2. The CDR3 has 16 amino acids. V was clipped by 5 bases and J by 5 bases; unmatched bases: 10. The germline V gene has CDR1 SGHTA and CDR2 FQGTGA. This CDR3 reads CASSPLVAGGVDTQYF. CDR3 nucleotides: TGTGCCAGCAGCCCACTAGTAGCGGGAGGTGTAGATACGCAGTATTTT.

In DNA form, the CDR3 reads TGTGCCAGCAGCTTGAGCGGGACCGGGGAGACCCAGTACTTC. Amino acids: CASSLSGTGETQYF. V and J are TRBV5-4 and TRBJ2-5; 7 bases are a match to TRBD2. The V segment lost 1 base and the J segment 5 bases; nucleotides outside the gene matches: 5. Looked up from germline, CDR1 is SGHNT and CDR2 is YYREEE (reference sequence). The CDR3 contains 14 residues.

This clone came up a few times. This rearrangement joins TRBV6-2 or TRBV6-3 to TRBJ2-4; D perhaps matches TRBD2 (6 bases). Germline values: CDR1 MNHEY, CDR2 SVGEGT. The ends were cut back, 2 bases at V and 0 bases at J, with 11 bases in the middle. The CDR3 totals 16 residues. CDR3 region: CASSYEEGLAKNIQYF. Written as DNA, the CDR3 is TGTGCCAGCAGTTACGAGGAGGGGCTAGCCAAAAACATTCAGTACTTC.

This clone was detected only once. The genes are TRBV6-5 and TRBJ2-7, with D perhaps TRBD1 or TRBD2 (6 bases each). CDR3 length: 15 amino acids. Germline loops: CDR1 MNHEY, CDR2 SVGAGI. Trimming left V 0 bases short and J 2 bases short, with 11 bases between. The CDR3 is CASSYSRGVTYEQYF. The DNA for the CDR3 is TGTGCCAGCAGTTACTCTAGGGGGGTGACCTACGAGCAGTACTTC.